The present TCR beta chain was sequenced within a study of human T cells and chemical hapten exposure. Overall study context: Across samples, TCR yields varied, mostly owing to small differences in pooled library volumes.

TCRdb itself ran the RACE reads through MiXCR, one entry per CDR3 protein. The sample lists tens of thousands of distinct CDR3 sequences; around 13% were seen once. Time point noted: patch test 3, about 24 weeks after DPC sensitization. Documented treatment: therapeutic diphenylcyclopropenone sensitization with weekly scalp DPC. Alopecia patients deemed DPC-suitable, aged 18 to 70, excluding pregnancy. CDR1 KGHSH and CDR2 LQKENI come from the germline V gene. The CDR3 covers 15 residues. Trimming removed 4 bases from V and 8 bases from J; junction bases left unmatched: 8. The sequencing used whole blood, collected in connection with sensitization to the hapten diphenylcyclopropenone (DPC). This receptor was taken from a woman aged 45-65 years with alopecia areata. Some clones in this sample may be carry-over from other donors' samples. This chain links TRBV18 with TRBJ2-1; 10 bases line up with TRBD2. CDR3 sequence: CASSLASGSFDEQFF. CDR3 sequence (DNA): TGTGCCAGCTCACTGGCTAGCGGGAGTTTCGATGAGCAGTTCTTC.